Sequencing of this T cell receptor beta chain was carried out in a study of T cells after yellow fever vaccination. Study-wide findings and caveats: Few clonotypes appeared in both CD4 and CD8 compartments.

As to this clonotype: The antigen is not known.

Germline-derived CDR1 and CDR2 are SQVTM and ANQGSEA. This CDR3 region has 13 residues. Trimming removed 3 bases from V and 10 bases from J; junction bases left unmatched: 4. TCRdb fed the 5' RACE reads into MiXCR, producing one record per CDR3 protein. The table has 300,000 to 400,000 distinct CDR3 sequences, 6% to 8% seen once. Sequencing was performed on PBMCs, taken 5 days after the yellow fever booster vaccination. This chain links TRBV29-1 with TRBJ1-4, with 11 bases aligning to TRBD1. The receptor comes from a man in his thirties or forties who received the YFV17D yellow fever vaccine. Here the CDR3 reads CSVEGQGVGKLFF. The CDR3 region has the DNA TGCAGCGTTGAGGGACAGGGGGTCGGAAAACTGTTTTTT.